This is a list of T cell receptor beta chains from one sample in a study of identical twins. Via MiXCR, TCRdb re-called the 5' RACE reads, giving one row per CDR3 protein. The table includes about 1.7 million distinct CDR3 sequences, less than 35% detected once. The source material was cord blood. Every receptor here comes from a newborn girl in good health. CDR3s include the opening cysteine and the closing phenylalanine or tryptophan. The D gene is left open where the match is weak. Size values are once, few and many counts, or a class for expanded clones, and some rows have none.

size	J	V	D	CDR3	DNA
.	TRBJ2-3	TRBV4-1	.	CASSQVGRAVRTDTQYF	TGCGCCAGCAGCCAAGTAGGCAGGGCGGTGAGGACAGATACGCAGTATTTT
few	TRBJ2-3	TRBV7-2	TRBD2	CASSSLAGGFTDTQYF	TGTGCCAGCAGCTCTCTAGCGGGGGGATTCACAGATACGCAGTATTTT
few	TRBJ1-1	TRBV3-1	.	CASSQEAEPEAFF	TGTGCCAGCAGCCAAGAGGCGGAGCCTGAAGCTTTCTTT
few	TRBJ2-2	TRBV6-2/TRBV6-3	TRBD1	CASSSALGQGNTGELFF	TGTGCCAGCAGTTCCGCCCTGGGACAGGGCAACACCGGGGAGCTGTTTTTT
.	TRBJ2-5	TRBV11-2	TRBD2	CASSLHLAVQETQYF	TGTGCCAGCAGCCTCCACCTAGCGGTACAAGAGACCCAGTACTTC
.	TRBJ2-7	TRBV20-1	TRBD1	CSAEGASPSYEQYF	TGCAGTGCCGAGGGGGCTAGCCCCTCCTACGAGCAGTACTTC
once	TRBJ1-6	TRBV3-1	TRBD1	CASSQGWTGLTPLHF	TGTGCCAGCAGCCAAGGCTGGACAGGGTTGACACCCCTCCACTTT
.	TRBJ2-2	TRBV12-3/TRBV12-4	.	CASSSGVAGELFF	TGTGCCAGCAGTTCCGGGGTTGCCGGGGAGCTGTTTTTT
few	TRBJ1-1	TRBV12-3/TRBV12-4	TRBD1	CASSTRGGNTEAFF	TGTGCCAGCAGCACCAGGGGGGGGAACACTGAAGCTTTCTTT
.	TRBJ2-7	TRBV6-6	.	CASSTPRVGRYEQYF	TGTGCCAGCAGCACCCCCCGGGTAGGCAGGTACGAGCAGTACTTC
few	TRBJ2-3	TRBV20-1	.	CSADHRVGTDTQYF	TGCAGTGCTGACCACAGGGTAGGCACAGATACGCAGTATTTT
.	TRBJ2-7	TRBV12-3/TRBV12-4	.	CASRSNRHVDRAYEQYF	TGTGCCAGCAGATCTAATCGACATGTGGACAGAGCCTACGAGCAGTACTTC
few	TRBJ2-3	TRBV20-1	.	CSALKIRIRTDTQYF	TGCAGTGCTCTTAAGATCCGAATCCGCACAGATACGCAGTATTTT
.	TRBJ1-2	TRBV28	TRBD1	CASSSLLQGPQYGYTF	TGTGCCAGCAGTTCACTCCTACAGGGGCCCCAATATGGCTACACCTTC
few	TRBJ2-7	TRBV20-1	TRBD2	CSASLLGLAGGVGSYEQYF	TGCAGTGCTAGTTTATTGGGTCTAGCGGGAGGAGTCGGCTCCTACGAGCAGTACTTC
few	TRBJ2-5	TRBV20-1	TRBD2	CSASREGYQETQYF	TGCAGTGCTAGCCGGGAGGGGTACCAAGAGACCCAGTACTTC
few	TRBJ1-2	TRBV27	TRBD1	CASSFWQGANGYTF	TGTGCCAGCAGTTTTTGGCAGGGGGCTAACGGCTACACCTTC
.	TRBJ2-1	TRBV20-1	TRBD2	CSALAGGDNEQFF	TGCAGTGCTTTGGCGGGGGGAGACAATGAGCAGTTCTTC
few	TRBJ2-1	TRBV29-1	.	CSVRGGSSYNEQFF	TGCAGCGTCCGCGGAGGCTCTTCCTACAATGAGCAGTTCTTC
few	TRBJ2-5	TRBV6-1	.	CASKRTAQETQYF	TGTGCCAGCAAGCGGACAGCGCAAGAGACCCAGTACTTC
.	TRBJ2-7	TRBV28	TRBD2	CASSVAGTRAYEQYF	TGTGCCAGTAGTGTAGCGGGAACCAGGGCCTACGAGCAGTACTTC
.	TRBJ2-7	TRBV5-4	TRBD1	CASSLGGPLSYNEQYF	TGTGCCAGCAGCTTAGGGGGCCCGCTCTCCTACAATGAGCAGTACTTC
.	TRBJ2-4	TRBV20-1	TRBD2	CSATISGRGVLAKNIQYF	TGCAGTGCTACAATTAGCGGGAGAGGGGTCCTAGCCAAAAACATTCAGTACTTC
.	TRBJ2-1	TRBV12-3/TRBV12-4	TRBD2	CASSLRLAGRNTYNEQFF	TGTGCCAGCAGTTTAAGGCTAGCGGGACGCAATACCTACAATGAGCAGTTCTTC
.	TRBJ2-1	TRBV4-1	TRBD2	CASSQEPSLVAGEGVQFF	TGCGCCAGCAGCCAAGAACCCTCGTTGGTAGCGGGAGAAGGCGTGCAGTTCTTC
few	TRBJ2-4	TRBV5-1	.	CASSLAVTRGAQNIQYF	TGCGCCAGCAGCTTGGCGGTGACTCGCGGGGCCCAAAACATTCAGTACTTC
.	TRBJ2-5	TRBV5-1	TRBD2	CASSLGERGMGETQYF	TGCGCCAGCAGCTTGGGCGAGCGGGGGATGGGAGAGACCCAGTACTTC
few	TRBJ2-7	TRBV27	.	CASSYGPYNEQYF	TGTGCCAGCAGTTATGGACCCTACAATGAGCAGTACTTC
.	TRBJ1-4	TRBV7-9	TRBD1	CASSLVLPGQVNEKLFF	TGTGCCAGCAGCCTAGTGCTGCCGGGACAGGTGAATGAAAAACTGTTTTTT
.	TRBJ2-3	TRBV30	.	CAGSVSTDTQYF	TGTGCCGGGAGTGTCAGCACAGATACGCAGTATTTT
.	TRBJ1-2	TRBV27	TRBD1	CASSLMRQGNYGYTF	TGTGCCAGCAGTTTAATGCGACAGGGGAACTATGGCTACACCTTC
.	TRBJ2-7	TRBV20-1	.	CSATRDVYNEQYF	TGCAGTGCCACTAGAGACGTGTACAATGAGCAGTACTTC
few	TRBJ2-7	TRBV29-1	.	CSVGGSTEAQYF	TGCAGCGTTGGGGGCTCCACCGAGGCCCAGTACTTC
few	TRBJ1-5	TRBV3-1	TRBD1	CASSFGTGERQPQHF	TGTGCCAGCAGCTTTGGGACAGGGGAGCGACAGCCCCAGCATTTT
.	TRBJ2-1	TRBV5-6	.	CASSVPGQQFF	TGTGCCAGCAGCGTGCCGGGACAGCAGTTCTTC
.	TRBJ1-2	TRBV6-1	TRBD1	CASRGTGLGYGYTF	TGTGCCAGCAGGGGGACAGGGCTGGGCTATGGCTACACCTTC
.	TRBJ2-1	TRBV18	TRBD2	CASSPLGLAGASSYNEQFF	TGTGCCAGCTCACCACTCGGACTAGCGGGAGCGAGCTCCTACAATGAGCAGTTCTTC